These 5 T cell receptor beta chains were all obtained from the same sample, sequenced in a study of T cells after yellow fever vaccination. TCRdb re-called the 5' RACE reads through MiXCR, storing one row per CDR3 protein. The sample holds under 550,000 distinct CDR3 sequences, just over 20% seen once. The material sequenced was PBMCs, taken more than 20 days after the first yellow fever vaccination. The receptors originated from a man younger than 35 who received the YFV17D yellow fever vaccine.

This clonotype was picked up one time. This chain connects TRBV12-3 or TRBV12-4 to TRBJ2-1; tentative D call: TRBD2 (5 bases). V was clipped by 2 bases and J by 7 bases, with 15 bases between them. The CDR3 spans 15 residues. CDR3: CASSLRDYLRNEQFF. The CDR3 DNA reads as TGTGCCAGCAGTTTAAGAGACTACCTTAGGAATGAGCAGTTCTTC.

The CDR3 bases are TGTGCCAGCAGCCCAGCTAGTGGCAATGAGCAGTTCTTC. It translates to CASSPASGNEQFF. The rearrangement joins TRBV4-2 to TRBJ2-1; D remains ambiguous. V was pared by 4 bases and J by 6 bases, with 10 bases between. Germline V gene sequence: CDR1 LGHNA, CDR2 YNFKEQ. The CDR3 extends over 13 amino acids.

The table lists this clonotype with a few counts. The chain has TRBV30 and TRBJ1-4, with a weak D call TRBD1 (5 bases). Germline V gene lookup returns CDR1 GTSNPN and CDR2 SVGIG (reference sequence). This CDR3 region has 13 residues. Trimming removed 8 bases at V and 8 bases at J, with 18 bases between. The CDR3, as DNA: TGTGCCGGGATAGACGGGGGAAGGGAAAAACTGTTTTTT. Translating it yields CAGIDGGREKLFF.

The CDR3 region is CASSSQGADNSPLHF. CDR3 in DNA: TGTGCCAGCAGTTCACAGGGGGCTGATAATTCACCCCTCCACTTT. The V gene is TRBV28, the J gene TRBJ1-6, with 9 bases aligning to TRBD1. CDR3 size: 15 residues. Germline V CDR1 and CDR2: MDHEN, SYDVKM. V gave up 4 bases and J gave up 5 bases; unmatched junction bases: 3.

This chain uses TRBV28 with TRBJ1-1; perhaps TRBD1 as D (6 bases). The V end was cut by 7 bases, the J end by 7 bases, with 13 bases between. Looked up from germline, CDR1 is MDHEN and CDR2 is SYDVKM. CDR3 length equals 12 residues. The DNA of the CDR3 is TGTGCCAGCATCTCCCAGGGGCTTGAAGCTTTCTTT. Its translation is CASISQGLEAFF. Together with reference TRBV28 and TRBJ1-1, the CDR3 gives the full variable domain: DVKVTQSSRYLVKRTGEKVFLECVQDMDHENMFWYRQDPGLGLRLIYFSYDVKMKEKGDIPEGYSVSREKKERFSLILESASTNQTSMYLCASISQGLEAFFGQGTRLTVV.